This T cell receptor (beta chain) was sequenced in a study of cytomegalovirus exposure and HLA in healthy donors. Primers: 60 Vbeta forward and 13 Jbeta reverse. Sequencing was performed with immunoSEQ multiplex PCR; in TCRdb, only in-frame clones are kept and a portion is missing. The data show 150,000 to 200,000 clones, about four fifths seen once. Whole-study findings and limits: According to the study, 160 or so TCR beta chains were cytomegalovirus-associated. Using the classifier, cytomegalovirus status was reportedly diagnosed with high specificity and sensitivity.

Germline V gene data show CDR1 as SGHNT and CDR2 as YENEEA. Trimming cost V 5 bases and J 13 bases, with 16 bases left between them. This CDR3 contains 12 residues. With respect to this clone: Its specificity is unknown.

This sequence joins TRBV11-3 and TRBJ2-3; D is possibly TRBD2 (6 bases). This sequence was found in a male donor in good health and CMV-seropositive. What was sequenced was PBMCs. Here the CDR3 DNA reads TGTGCCAGCAGCAGCGTCGGGGGAGAAGAGTATTTT. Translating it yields CASSSVGGEEYF.